This T cell receptor beta chain was identified during a study of cytotoxic CD8 clonotypes in ibrutinib-treated CLL. Study background: Within the patient group, 11 were relapsed/refractory and some 15 treatment-naive, and some 17 were IGHV unmutated.

V lost 5 bases and J 11 bases, leaving 18 bases between the germline ends. The CDR3 extends over 13 amino acids. Germline V lookup: CDR1 SGHTA, CDR2 FQGTGA. The study's findings and limits: Private clonotypes, not public ones, expanded at ibrutinib response. Clonality measured at baseline exceeded age-matched healthy donors, tracking circulating CD8+ T-cell counts.

This clone has more than one count but fewer than ten. Its specificity is not known. The assay was immunoSEQ multiplex PCR, and TCRdb's table has in-frame clones only and misses some. Of about 50,000 clones in the sample, around 68% were seen once. The sequence came from a human donor with chronic lymphocytic leukemia. The genes are TRBV7-3 and TRBJ1-1, with no clear D. The source material was PBMCs, sampled after 12 months of ibrutinib treatment. CDR3 in DNA: TGTGCCAGCAGCAATGGCCCCGGGGAGTTTGCTTTCTTT. It translates to CASSNGPGEFAFF.